The 31 T cell receptor beta chains below come from one sample, sequenced in a study of cytomegalovirus exposure and HLA in healthy donors. The study ran its PCR with 60 Vbeta and 13 Jbeta primers. Sequencing was performed with immunoSEQ multiplex PCR; in TCRdb, only in-frame clones are kept and a portion is missing. The data show more than 80,000 clones, about four fifths seen once. Material: PBMCs. The receptors originated from a woman in her seventies in good health and CMV-seropositive.

The V call is TRBV5-6, the J call TRBJ2-1; tentatively, D is TRBD2 (6 bases). The CDR3 runs to 14 residues. Between the trimmed V and J ends, which lost 9 bases and 2 bases, there was a span of 15 bases. From germline, CDR1 is SGHDT and CDR2 YYEEEE. The CDR3 reads CAIPGRGPYNEQFF. CDR3 nucleotide sequence: TGTGCCATCCCGGGGCGGGGCCCCTACAATGAGCAGTTCTTC.

V gene TRBV7-8 combines with J gene TRBJ2-1; tentatively, D is TRBD2 (6 bases). The CDR3 length is 15 residues. The V and J ends lost 1 base and 4 bases respectively, with 11 bases between them. CDR1 and CDR2 (germline): SGHVS, FQNEAQ. The CDR3: CASSLGGTEYNEQFF. The DNA of the CDR3 is TGTGCCAGCAGCTTAGGCGGGACTGAATACAATGAGCAGTTCTTC.

This chain connects TRBV28 to TRBJ2-5; TRBD1 matches 7 bases. The CDR3 has 15 amino acids. Trimming at V came to 5 bases and at J to 9 bases, leaving 15 bases not matched to a gene. Per the germline V gene, CDR1 is MDHEN and CDR2 is SYDVKM. CDR3 coding DNA: TGTGCCAGCAGTGACCAGACAGGGATCTATGCGGCCCAGTACTTC. Protein sequence: CASSDQTGIYAAQYF. Full variable domain (remainder filled in from reference TRBV28 and TRBJ2-5): DVKVTQSSRYLVKRTGEKVFLECVQDMDHENMFWYRQDPGLGLRLIYFSYDVKMKEKGDIPEGYSVSREKKERFSLILESASTNQTSMYLCASSDQTGIYAAQYFGPGTRLLVL.

The CDR3 region is CASSNRVLYNEQFF. The CDR3 region has the DNA TGTGCCAGCAGTAACAGGGTCCTCTACAATGAGCAGTTCTTC. The rearrangement links TRBV5-6 to TRBJ2-1, with D possibly TRBD1 on 6 matching bases. V lost 5 bases and J lost 3, with 12 bases in between. The CDR3 is made up of 14 amino acids. Germline CDR1 reads SGHDT; CDR2 reads YYEEEE.

The CDR3 loop reads CASTPGFGGSDEQYF. Here the CDR3 DNA reads TGTGCCAGCACCCCGGGGTTTGGGGGGAGCGACGAGCAGTACTTC. This sequence joins TRBV7-3 and TRBJ2-7; TRBD2 is a possible D gene (6 bases). V dropped 7 bases and J dropped 5 bases, with 21 bases sitting between them. This CDR3 region has 15 residues. CDR1 and CDR2 from the germline V gene are SGHTA and FQGTGA.

This chain uses TRBV6-4 with TRBJ1-6; D is possibly TRBD1 (5 bases). V was trimmed by 5 bases and J by 6 bases, leaving 14 bases between them. There are 15 residues in the CDR3. Germline assignment: CDR1 MRHNA and CDR2 SNTAGT. This CDR3 is CASSPTWGGNSPLHF. In DNA form, the CDR3 reads TGTGCCAGCAGTCCAACCTGGGGGGGTAATTCACCCCTCCACTTT.

The chain employs TRBV2 and TRBJ1-1; D possibly corresponds to TRBD1 (6 bases). This CDR3 region has 14 residues. From germline, CDR1 is SNHLY and CDR2 FYNNEI. The ends were cut back, 6 bases at V and 5 bases at J, with 16 bases in the middle. The CDR3 loop reads CASRWTARGTEAFF. CDR3 bases: TGTGCCAGCAGATGGACAGCTCGTGGAACTGAAGCTTTCTTT.

V gene TRBV5-1 combines with J gene TRBJ2-3; 12 positions agree with TRBD2. CDR3 size: 17 residues. With V trimmed by 2 bases and J by 4 bases, 8 bases remained unmatched. Germline CDR1 reads SGHRS; CDR2 reads YFSETQ. CDR3 nucleotides: TGCGCCAGCAGCTTCGCAGGTCTAGCGGGGGGGGCAGATACGCAGTATTTT. It encodes CASSFAGLAGGADTQYF.

The CDR3 region has the DNA TGTGCCTGGAGTGGACAGAACACCGGGGAGCTGTTTTTT. It is translated as CAWSGQNTGELFF. The rearrangement uses TRBV30 and TRBJ2-2; no reliable D call. Trimming took 1 base from V and 1 from J, leaving 4 bases between them. Per germline, CDR1 GTSNPN and CDR2 SVGIG (reference sequence). There are 13 residues in the CDR3.

J is TRBJ1-1 and V is TRBV4-1, with 7 bases that match TRBD1. The CDR3 totals 14 residues. Losses at the gene ends were 3 bases for V and 5 bases for J; bases not matched to a gene: 6. CDR1 is MGHRA and CDR2 is YSYEKL in the germline V gene. CDR3 DNA sequence: TGCGCCAGCAGCCATAGACAGGGACGTACTGAAGCTTTCTTT. Amino acids: CASSHRQGRTEAFF.

This chain connects TRBV4-1 to TRBJ2-7; 9 bases agree with TRBD1. The V gene's germline CDR1 is MGHRA and CDR2 YSYEKL. With 1 base clipped from V and 2 bases from J, the junction kept 15 bases outside the gene matches. The length of the CDR3 is 19 residues. The CDR3 sequence is CASSQVGGRDRVRPYEQYF. The CDR3 DNA reads TGCGCCAGCAGCCAAGTCGGGGGGCGGGACAGGGTTCGTCCCTACGAGCAGTACTTC.

The rearrangement uses TRBV5-1 and TRBJ2-3, with TRBD1 matching over 12 bases. J lost 6 bases, V lost 4 bases, and 3 bases had no gene match. The germline V gene has CDR1 SGHRS and CDR2 YFSETQ. This CDR3 contains 14 residues. CDR3 amino acids: CASSPGTGGDTQYF. For the CDR3, the DNA is TGCGCCAGCAGCCCAGGGACAGGGGGCGATACGCAGTATTTT.

This chain joins TRBV5-4 and TRBJ1-4; maybe TRBD1 (5 bases). The germline gives CDR1 SGHNT, CDR2 YYREEE (reference sequence). Trimming pared 0 bases from V and 2 bases from J, leaving 8 bases between. This CDR3 is 15 amino acids long. CDR3 region: CASSLAWGTNEKLFF. CDR3 sequence (DNA): TGTGCCAGCAGCTTGGCGTGGGGCACTAATGAAAAACTGTTTTTT.

The chain joins TRBV6-5 to TRBJ1-6; unclear D gene. Trimming pared 4 bases from V and 6 bases from J, leaving 13 bases between. Germline assignment: CDR1 MNHEY and CDR2 SVGAGI. The CDR3 sequence is 15 residues long. This chain's CDR3 is CASSLSSGGNSPLHF. CDR3 bases: TGTGCCAGCAGTTTGTCGTCAGGAGGTAATTCACCCCTCCACTTT.

On this clone itself: Within the sample, other DNA sequences also encode this same CDR3. J is TRBJ1-1 and V is TRBV5-5; D not resolved. The V gene's germline CDR1 is SGHKS and CDR2 YYEKEE (reference sequence). The germline V and J ends were trimmed by 0 bases and 6 bases, with 9 bases remaining between them. The CDR3 totals 13 residues. CDR3 bases: TGTGCCAGCAGCTTGGACCGGGGAGCTGAAGCTTTCTTT. Its protein is CASSLDRGAEAFF. Supplemented by reference TRBV5-5 and TRBJ1-1, the full variable domain reads DAGVTQSPTHLIKTRGQQVTLRCSPISGHKSVSWYQQVLGQGPQFIFQYYEKEERGRGNFPDRFSARQFPNYSSELNVNALLLGDSALYLCASSLDRGAEAFFGQGTRLTVV.

The V gene is TRBV6-1, the J gene TRBJ2-1; D gene unclear. Germline-derived CDR1 and CDR2 are MNHNS and SASEGT. Trimming left V 6 bases short and J 8 bases short, with 8 bases between. This CDR3 has 11 residues. DNA for the CDR3: TGTGCCAGCAGGAGGTGGGATGAGCAGTTCTTC. The encoded protein is CASRRWDEQFF.

This clone has more than one count but fewer than ten. V usage is TRBV2 and J usage is TRBJ2-3, with 10 bases lining up with TRBD2. With V trimmed by 8 bases and J by 0 bases, 8 bases remained unmatched. The CDR3 consists of 16 residues. Germline lookup yields CDR1 SNHLY and CDR2 FYNNEI. CDR3: CASGGLLAGSTDTQYF. CDR3 bases: TGTGCCAGCGGAGGTTTACTAGCGGGAAGCACAGATACGCAGTATTTT.

The chain combines TRBV28 with TRBJ1-3, with D tentatively TRBD1 (6 bases). The CDR3 length is 17 residues. Trimming took off 5 bases at V and 0 bases at J, with 17 bases between the two ends. Germline CDR1 and CDR2: MDHEN and SYDVKM. CDR3 protein: CASSVRAQGSSGNTIYF. The CDR3, as DNA: TGTGCCAGCAGTGTGCGGGCGCAGGGGAGCTCTGGAAACACCATATATTTT.

This clone was observed a handful of times. CDR3 in DNA: TGTGCCAGCAGTGCCAGGACAGGGTTTGAGACCCAGTACTTC. Residues: CASSARTGFETQYF. J is TRBJ2-5 and V is TRBV6-5; 8 positions match TRBD1. Germline CDR1 MNHEY, CDR2 SVGAGI. CDR3 size: 14 residues. V lost 5 bases, J lost 5 bases, and 7 bases stayed unmatched.

The rearrangement links TRBV5-1 to TRBJ2-7, with D perhaps TRBD2 (6 bases). Germline CDR1 is SGHRS and CDR2 is YFSETQ. The CDR3 runs to 14 residues. Trimming cost V 6 bases and J 4 bases, with 17 bases left between them. CDR3 sequence reads: CASTPTGDGYEQYF. The CDR3 nucleotides are TGCGCCAGCACCCCCACGGGAGACGGATACGAGCAGTACTTC.

The gene calls are TRBV28 and TRBJ2-3; possible D gene TRBD2, 6 bases. This CDR3 region has 16 residues. Germline CDR1 MDHEN, CDR2 SYDVKM. Trimming removed 8 bases at V and 0 bases at J, with 18 bases between. CDR3 sequence reads: CASDPRDGTSTDTQYF. The CDR3 bases are TGTGCCAGCGACCCCAGGGACGGGACTAGCACAGATACGCAGTATTTT. The variable domain in full, completed from reference TRBV28 and TRBJ2-3, reads DVKVTQSSRYLVKRTGEKVFLECVQDMDHENMFWYRQDPGLGLRLIYFSYDVKMKEKGDIPEGYSVSREKKERFSLILESASTNQTSMYLCASDPRDGTSTDTQYFGPGTRLTVL.

The genes are TRBV10-3 and TRBJ1-2; possible D gene TRBD1, 6 bases. With 2 bases removed from V and 10 bases from J, the gap between germline ends came to 14 bases. Germline values: CDR1 ENHRY, CDR2 SYGVKD. The CDR3 sequence is 13 residues long. The CDR3 loop reads CAISETTDSAYTF. The CDR3 coding sequence is TGTGCCATCAGTGAGACTACGGACAGTGCCTACACCTTC.

Written as DNA, the CDR3 is TGTGCCAGCAGCCAACAGGGGGCTGGCGGCGAGCAGTACTTC. The encoded protein is CASSQQGAGGEQYF. This sequence joins TRBV13 and TRBJ2-7; 9 bases fit TRBD1. The ends lost 5 bases at V and 6 bases at J; junction bases unmatched: 8. The V gene's germline CDR1 is PRHDT and CDR2 FYEKMQ (reference sequence). The CDR3 covers 14 residues.

The chain couples TRBV7-9 to TRBJ1-2; 7 bases match TRBD1. Germline values: CDR1 SEHNR, CDR2 FQNEAQ (reference sequence). This CDR3 is built from 16 residues. The J segment lost 7 bases and the V segment lost 1 base, leaving 12 bases of the junction unmatched. The CDR3 loop is CASSLEEGAVFFGYTF. Written as DNA, the CDR3 is TGTGCCAGCAGCTTAGAGGAGGGGGCGGTATTTTTTGGCTACACCTTC.

This sequence joins TRBV6-1 and TRBJ1-5; D perhaps matches TRBD1 (5 bases). V lost 4 bases and J lost 3, with 16 bases in between. The CDR3 is 16 residues long. Germline V gene lookup returns CDR1 MNHNS and CDR2 SASEGT. DNA for the CDR3: TGTGCCAGCAGTGCCGTCGCAGGGCGCAACAATCAGCCCCAGCATTTT. This codes for CASSAVAGRNNQPQHF.

This clone was recorded only once. The V gene is TRBV11-2, the J gene TRBJ2-2; no firm D call. Germline CDR1 reads SGHAT; CDR2 reads FQNNGV. Trimming pared 1 base from V and 3 bases from J, leaving 12 bases between. The CDR3 runs 16 residues. CDR3 sequence: CASSLVQAPYTGELFF. The CDR3 coding sequence is TGTGCCAGCAGCTTAGTGCAGGCCCCGTACACCGGGGAGCTGTTTTTT.

The chain has TRBV2 and TRBJ2-7; 10 bases align to TRBD1. CDR1 is SNHLY and CDR2 is FYNNEI in the germline V gene. The CDR3 has 15 residues. With V trimmed by 0 bases and J by 5 bases, 4 bases remained unmatched. For the CDR3, the DNA is TGTGCCAGCAGTGAAGCCCCTGGACAGGGGGACGAGCAGTACTTC. Translation gives CASSEAPGQGDEQYF.

Worth noting for this clone: Distinct nucleotide sequences in the sample also encode this CDR3. This chain uses TRBV7-9 with TRBJ1-1; TRBD1 might be the D (6 bases). This CDR3 is 13 amino acids long. Deletions cut 8 bases from V and 8 bases from J, with 18 bases between. Germline V gene sequence: CDR1 SEHNR, CDR2 FQNEAQ (reference sequence). The CDR3 bases are TGTGCCAGCGGGGTCGGACAGACCACCGAAGCTTTCTTT. Its translation is CASGVGQTTEAFF.

The chain links TRBV5-6 to TRBJ1-2; D perhaps matches TRBD1 (6 bases). V lost 4 bases and J 4 bases, leaving 17 bases between the germline ends. The CDR3 runs 15 residues. From germline, CDR1 is SGHDT and CDR2 YYEEEE. The CDR3 protein is CASSPMRGGGYGYTF. CDR3 DNA: TGTGCCAGCAGCCCTATGAGGGGGGGCGGCTATGGCTACACCTTC. Drawing the rest from reference TRBV5-6 and TRBJ1-2, the complete variable domain is DAGVTQSPTHLIKTRGQQVTLRCSPKSGHDTVSWYQQALGQGPQFIFQYYEEEERQRGNFPDRFSGHQFPNYSSELNVNALLLGDSALYLCASSPMRGGGYGYTFGSGTRLTVV.

The rearrangement joins TRBV27 to TRBJ2-6; TRBD1 matches 9 bases. Germline V gives CDR1 MNHEY, CDR2 SMNVEV (reference sequence). CDR3 size: 22 residues. V lost 2 bases, J lost 3 bases, and 20 bases stayed unmatched. CDR3 sequence (DNA): TGTGCCAGCAGTTTAGGGGTCCCACACACAGGGGGCCTGCGTGTTGGGGCCAACGTCCTGACTTTC. Translating gives CASSLGVPHTGGLRVGANVLTF. The entire variable domain, with the rest obtained from reference TRBV27 and TRBJ2-6, is as follows: EAQVTQNPRYLITVTGKKLTVTCSQNMNHEYMSWYRQDPGLGLRQIYYSMNVEVTDKGDVPEGYKVSRKEKRNFPLILESPSPNQTSLYFCASSLGVPHTGGLRVGANVLTFGAGSRLTVL.

This clone has only one observation. CDR3 bases: TGTGCCAGCAGCTTGCCGGGACTAGCGTTTGAGCAGTTCTTC. It encodes CASSLPGLAFEQFF. The genes are TRBV11-2 and TRBJ2-1; 10 positions match TRBD2. V trimming: 3 bases; J trimming: 9 bases; junction bases outside the gene matches: 5. Germline V gives CDR1 SGHAT, CDR2 FQNNGV. The CDR3 covers 14 residues.